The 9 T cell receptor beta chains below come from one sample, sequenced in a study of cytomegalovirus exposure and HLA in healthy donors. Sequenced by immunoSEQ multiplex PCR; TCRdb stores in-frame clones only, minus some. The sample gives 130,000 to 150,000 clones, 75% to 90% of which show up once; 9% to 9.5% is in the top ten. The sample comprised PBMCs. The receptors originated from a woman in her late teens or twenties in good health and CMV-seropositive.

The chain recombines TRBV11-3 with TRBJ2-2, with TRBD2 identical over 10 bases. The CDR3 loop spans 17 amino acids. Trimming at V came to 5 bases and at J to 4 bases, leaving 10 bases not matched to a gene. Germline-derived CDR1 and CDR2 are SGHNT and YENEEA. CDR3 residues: CASSPTPSGGGTGELFF. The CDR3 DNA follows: TGTGCCAGCAGCCCGACCCCTAGCGGGGGTGGCACCGGGGAGCTGTTTTTT.

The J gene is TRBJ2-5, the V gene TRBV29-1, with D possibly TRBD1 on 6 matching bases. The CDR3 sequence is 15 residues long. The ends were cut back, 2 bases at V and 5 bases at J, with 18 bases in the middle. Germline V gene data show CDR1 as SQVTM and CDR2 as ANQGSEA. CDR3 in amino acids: CSVESGQGIGETQYF. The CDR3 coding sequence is TGCAGCGTTGAATCGGGGCAGGGGATCGGTGAGACCCAGTACTTC.

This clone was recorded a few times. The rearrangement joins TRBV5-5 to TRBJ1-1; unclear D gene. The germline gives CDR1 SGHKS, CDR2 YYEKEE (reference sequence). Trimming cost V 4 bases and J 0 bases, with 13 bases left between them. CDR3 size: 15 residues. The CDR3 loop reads CASSPQLSLNTEAFF. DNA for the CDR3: TGTGCCAGCAGCCCCCAACTGTCTCTGAACACTGAAGCTTTCTTT.

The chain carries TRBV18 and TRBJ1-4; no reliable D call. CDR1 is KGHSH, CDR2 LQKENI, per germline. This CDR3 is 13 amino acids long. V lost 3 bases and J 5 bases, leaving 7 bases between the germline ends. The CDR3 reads CASSPGLNEKLFF. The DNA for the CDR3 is TGTGCCAGCTCACCCGGGTTGAATGAAAAACTGTTTTTT.

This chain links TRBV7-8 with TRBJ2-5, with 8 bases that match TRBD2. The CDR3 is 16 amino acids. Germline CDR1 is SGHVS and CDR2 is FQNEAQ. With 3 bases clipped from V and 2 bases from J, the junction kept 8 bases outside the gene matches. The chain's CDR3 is CASSFQTSGPQETQYF. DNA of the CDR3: TGTGCCAGCAGCTTTCAAACTAGCGGACCTCAAGAGACCCAGTACTTC.

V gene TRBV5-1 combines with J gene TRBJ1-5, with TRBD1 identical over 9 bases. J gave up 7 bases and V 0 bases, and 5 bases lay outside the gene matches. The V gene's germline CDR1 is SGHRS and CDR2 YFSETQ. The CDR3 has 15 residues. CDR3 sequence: CASSLEGQGHQPQHF. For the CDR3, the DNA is TGCGCCAGCAGCTTGGAGGGACAGGGACACCAGCCCCAGCATTTT. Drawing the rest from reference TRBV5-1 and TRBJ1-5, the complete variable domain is KAGVTQTPRYLIKTRGQQVTLSCSPISGHRSVSWYQQTPGQGLQFLFEYFSETQRNKGNFPGRFSGRQFSNSRSEMNVSTLELGDSALYLCASSLEGQGHQPQHFGDGTRLSIL.

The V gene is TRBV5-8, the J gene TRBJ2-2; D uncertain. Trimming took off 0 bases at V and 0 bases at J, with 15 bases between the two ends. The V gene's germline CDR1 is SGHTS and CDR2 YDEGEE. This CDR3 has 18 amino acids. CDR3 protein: CASSLGLSFSTNTGELFF. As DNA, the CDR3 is TGTGCCAGCAGCTTGGGCCTTAGCTTTTCCACGAACACCGGGGAGCTGTTTTTT.

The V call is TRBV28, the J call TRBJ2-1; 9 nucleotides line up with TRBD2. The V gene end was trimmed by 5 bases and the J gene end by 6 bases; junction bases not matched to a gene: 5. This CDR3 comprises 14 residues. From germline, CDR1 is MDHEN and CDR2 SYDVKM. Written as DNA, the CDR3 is TGTGCCAGCAGTCCTCGAGCGGGGGGCAATGAGCAGTTCTTC. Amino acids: CASSPRAGGNEQFF.

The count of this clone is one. The CDR3 loop is CAWSVEARGPPYSNQPQHF. CDR3 bases: TGTGCCTGGAGTGTAGAGGCCAGGGGCCCACCTTATAGCAATCAGCCCCAGCATTTT. The chain recombines TRBV30 with TRBJ1-5; D possibly corresponds to TRBD1 (6 bases). The V and J ends lost 0 bases and 0 bases respectively, with 21 bases between them. The CDR3 length is 19 residues. CDR1 is GTSNPN and CDR2 is SVGIG in the germline V gene (reference sequence).